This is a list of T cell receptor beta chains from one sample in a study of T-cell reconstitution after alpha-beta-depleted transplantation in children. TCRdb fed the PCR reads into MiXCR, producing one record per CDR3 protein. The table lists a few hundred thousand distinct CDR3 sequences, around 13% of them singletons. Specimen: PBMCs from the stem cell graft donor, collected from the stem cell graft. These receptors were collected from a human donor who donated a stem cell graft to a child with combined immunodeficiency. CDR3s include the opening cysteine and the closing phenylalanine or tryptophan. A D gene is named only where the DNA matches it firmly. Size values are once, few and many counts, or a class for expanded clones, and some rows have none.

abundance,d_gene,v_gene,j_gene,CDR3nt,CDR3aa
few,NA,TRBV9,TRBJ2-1,TGTGCCAGCAGCGTCGGACTCGGGACCTACAATGAGCAGTTCTTC,CASSVGLGTYNEQFF
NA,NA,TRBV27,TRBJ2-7,TGTGCCAGCAGTGACGTTATGGGGGTGAGGGCCTACGAGCAGTACTTC,CASSDVMGVRAYEQYF
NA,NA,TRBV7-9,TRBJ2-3,TGTGCCAGCAGCTTAGGGGAGGTACTCACAGATACGCAGTATTTT,CASSLGEVLTDTQYF
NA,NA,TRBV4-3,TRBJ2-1,TGCGCCAGCAGCCAAGGACCCCGCAGGTTCTTC,CASSQGPRRFF
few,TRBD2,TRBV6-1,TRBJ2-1,TGTGCCAGCACCGACCTCTTCGCGGGAGGCCGAAATGAGCAGTTCTTC,CASTDLFAGGRNEQFF
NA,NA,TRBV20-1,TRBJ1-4,TGCAGTGCTAGTAGTCAGGGTTTTATAGCAACTAATGAAAAACTGTTTTTT,CSASSQGFIATNEKLFF
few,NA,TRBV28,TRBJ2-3,TGTGCCAGCAGTTTATTGCAGGGAGCAGATACGCAGTATTTT,CASSLLQGADTQYF
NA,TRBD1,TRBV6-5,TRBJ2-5,TGTGCCAGCAGTTACGGTTTTGTAGGGGGCGGTCGGGAGACCCAGTACTTC,CASSYGFVGGGRETQYF
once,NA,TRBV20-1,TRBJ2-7,TGCAGTGCTAGAGGGGAGTTCTACGAGCAGTACTTC,CSARGEFYEQYF
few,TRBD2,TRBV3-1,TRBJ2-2,TGTGCCAGCAGCCAGGCAGCGGGGTGGAACACCGGGGAGCTGTTTTTT,CASSQAAGWNTGELFF
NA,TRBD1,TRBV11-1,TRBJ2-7,TGTGCCAGCAGCTCCGGGACAGGGTTTGTCGAGCAGTACTTC,CASSSGTGFVEQYF
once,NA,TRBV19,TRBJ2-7,TGTGCCAGTAGTATAGGGACAAGATACTCCTACGAGCAGTACTTC,CASSIGTRYSYEQYF
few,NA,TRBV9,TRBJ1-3,TGTGCCAGCAGCGTAGTTCCGGACTCTGGAAACACCATATATTTT,CASSVVPDSGNTIYF
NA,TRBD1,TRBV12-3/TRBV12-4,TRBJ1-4,TGTGCCAGCAGTTTAACAGGGGAAAAAGAAAAACTGTTTTTT,CASSLTGEKEKLFF
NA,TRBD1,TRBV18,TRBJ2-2,TGTGCCAGCTCACCACCGCCGGGACAGGGATGGTCCGGGGAGCTGTTTTTT,CASSPPPGQGWSGELFF
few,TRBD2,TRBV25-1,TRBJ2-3,TGTGCCAGCAGCGGACTAGGCCTAGCGGGTCTCACAGATACGCAGTATTTT,CASSGLGLAGLTDTQYF
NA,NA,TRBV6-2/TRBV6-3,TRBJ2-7,TGTGCCAGCAGTTACCCCGGACAGAAGCTTTCCTACGAGCAGTACTTC,CASSYPGQKLSYEQYF
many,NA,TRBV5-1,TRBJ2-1,TGTGCCAGCTCGCCCGGTGGCAATGAGCAGTTCTTC,CASSPGGNEQFF
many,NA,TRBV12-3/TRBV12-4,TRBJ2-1,TGTGCCAGCAGTTTTGGTAGCCCATACAATGAGCAGTTCTTC,CASSFGSPYNEQFF
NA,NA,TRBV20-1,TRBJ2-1,TGCAGTGCTAGGGGGGGACCCCGCGAGCAGTTCTTC,CSARGGPREQFF
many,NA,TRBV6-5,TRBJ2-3,TGTGCCAGCAGTTACTCGTCCAGCACAGATACGCAGTATTTT,CASSYSSSTDTQYF
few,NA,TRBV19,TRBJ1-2,TGTGCCAGTAGTATTGAGACGGGGATCGGCTACACCTTC,CASSIETGIGYTF
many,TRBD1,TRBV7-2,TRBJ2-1,TGTGCCAGCAGCTTTCCGGGACAGATTTACAATGAGCAGTTCTTC,CASSFPGQIYNEQFF
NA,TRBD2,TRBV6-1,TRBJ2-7,TGTGCCAGCAGTGACGCCCGTGCACTAGCGGGCCACCAGTACTTC,CASSDARALAGHQYF
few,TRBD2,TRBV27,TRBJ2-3,TGTGCCAGCAGTATACTGACTAGCGGGATCCCAGATACGCAGTATTTT,CASSILTSGIPDTQYF
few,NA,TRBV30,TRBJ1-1,TGTGCCTCGACTCAGGGATACAACACTGAAGCTTTCTTT,CASTQGYNTEAFF
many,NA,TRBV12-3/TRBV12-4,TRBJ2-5,TGTGCCAGCAGTTTTTGGACTAGGGGGTCAGAGACCCAGTACTTC,CASSFWTRGSETQYF
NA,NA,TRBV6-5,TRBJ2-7,TGTGCCAGCAGTTACTCGAATGGAGTAAACTACGAGCAGTACTTC,CASSYSNGVNYEQYF
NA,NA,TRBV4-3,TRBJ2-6,TGCGCCAGCAGCCAAGGCCCGGGAAGCGGAGGTGGGGCCAACGTCCTGACTTTC,CASSQGPGSGGGANVLTF
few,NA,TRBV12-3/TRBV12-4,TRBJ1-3,TGTGCCAGCAGTTTAGCTGACGAAAACACCATATATTTT,CASSLADENTIYF
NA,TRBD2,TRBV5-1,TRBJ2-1,TGCGCCAGCAGCTTGGACCTAGGGACTAGCGGGGGAACGGGATTCTACAATGAGCAGTTCTTC,CASSLDLGTSGGTGFYNEQFF
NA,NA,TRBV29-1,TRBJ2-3,TGCAGCGTTGACCCAGGGGTGGATACGCAGTATTTT,CSVDPGVDTQYF
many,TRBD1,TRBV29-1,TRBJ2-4,TGCAGCGTTGAAGGAGGGGGCGGATGGAACATTCAGTACTTC,CSVEGGGGWNIQYF
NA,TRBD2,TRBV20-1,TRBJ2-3,TGCAGTGCTATGACGGGGGGGCGGGATACGCAGTATTTT,CSAMTGGRDTQYF
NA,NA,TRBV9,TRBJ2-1,TGTGCCAGCAGCCCCCCAGGGGGCCGCGGGGGGAATGAGCAGTTCTTC,CASSPPGGRGGNEQFF
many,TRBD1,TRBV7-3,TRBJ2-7,TGTGCCAGCAGCCCAGGGACAGGGGGCTCGTACGAGCAGTACTTC,CASSPGTGGSYEQYF
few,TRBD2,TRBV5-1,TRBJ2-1,TGCGCCAGCAGAAGGCGGGAGGCCGGGGGCGATGAGCAGTTCTTC,CASRRREAGGDEQFF
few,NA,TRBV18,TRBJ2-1,TGTGCCAGCTCTCAAACTCCCTTCAATGAGCAGTTCTTC,CASSQTPFNEQFF
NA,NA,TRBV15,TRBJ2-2,TGTGCCACCAGCTCCCGGCGTGGAGGGGAGCTGTTTTTT,CATSSRRGGELFF
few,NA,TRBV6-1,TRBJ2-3,TGTGCCAGCAAACCGGGCCCAATCGCAGATACGCAGTATTTT,CASKPGPIADTQYF
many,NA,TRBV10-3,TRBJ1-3,TGTGCCTGTATGTCCGGGGTGGCTGGAAACACCATATATTTT,CACMSGVAGNTIYF
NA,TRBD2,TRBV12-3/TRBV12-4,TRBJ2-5,TGTGCCAGCAGCCGATTCCTAGCGGGGGTGCAAGAGACCCAGTACTTC,CASSRFLAGVQETQYF
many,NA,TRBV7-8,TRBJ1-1,TGTGCCAGCAGCTTAATTAGTTACACTGAAGCTTTCTTT,CASSLISYTEAFF